The rows below give T cell receptor beta chains drawn from one sample of a study of T cell responses to AZD1222 COVID-19 vaccine. TCRdb's copy holds only in-frame clones and misses some; the assay was immunoSEQ multiplex PCR. Of around 64,000 clones listed, under 90% are singletons. The sample here was peripheral blood, taken 28 days after the second AZD1222 dose. Every receptor here comes from an adult who received the AZD1222 COVID-19 vaccine. Each CDR3 is given with its conserved first and last residue. Each record gives: V gene, D gene, clone size, J gene, CDR3 DNA, CDR3 protein. A D gene is named only where the DNA matches it firmly. Clone sizes are given selectively: once, few, many, or a class where the clone is expanded.

v_call: TRBV18
d_call: TRBD1
clone_size: NA
j_call: TRBJ2-2
cdr3_nt: TGTGCCAGCTCACCAAGAACAGGGGGGATAAGCACCGGGGAGCTGTTTTTT
cdr3_aa: CASSPRTGGISTGELFF

v_call: TRBV4-3
d_call: NA
clone_size: NA
j_call: TRBJ2-7
cdr3_nt: TGCGCCAGCAGCCAAGTATCACCCAGGGTAGACAGATCCTACGAGCAGTACTTC
cdr3_aa: CASSQVSPRVDRSYEQYF

v_call: TRBV7-9
d_call: NA
clone_size: NA
j_call: TRBJ2-1
cdr3_nt: TGTGCCAGCAGCTTAGGGGACTCCCCCAATGAGCAGTTCTTC
cdr3_aa: CASSLGDSPNEQFF

v_call: TRBV19
d_call: NA
clone_size: NA
j_call: TRBJ1-2
cdr3_nt: TGTGCCAGTAGTATCTGGGGGCGAGATGACTATGGCTACACCTTC
cdr3_aa: CASSIWGRDDYGYTF

v_call: TRBV24-1
d_call: TRBD1
clone_size: once
j_call: TRBJ1-2
cdr3_nt: TGTGCCACCAGTGATCCCCGGGACAGATATGGCTACACCTTC
cdr3_aa: CATSDPRDRYGYTF

v_call: TRBV28
d_call: TRBD1
clone_size: NA
j_call: TRBJ1-5
cdr3_nt: TGTGCCAGCAGTCCCCCTGGGACAGTCCGAGCTAGCAATCAGCCCCAGCATTTT
cdr3_aa: CASSPPGTVRASNQPQHF

v_call: TRBV2
d_call: TRBD2
clone_size: NA
j_call: TRBJ2-1
cdr3_nt: TGTGCCAGCAGTCGGACTAGCGGACTATACAATGAGCAGTTCTTC
cdr3_aa: CASSRTSGLYNEQFF

v_call: TRBV29-1
d_call: TRBD1
clone_size: NA
j_call: TRBJ2-7
cdr3_nt: TGCAGCGTTGAATGGGAAAGACAGGGGGTAGGCGAGCAGTACTTC
cdr3_aa: CSVEWERQGVGEQYF

v_call: TRBV14
d_call: NA
clone_size: NA
j_call: TRBJ1-1
cdr3_nt: TGTGCCAGCAGCGGATGGGGGAACACTGAAGCTTTCTTT
cdr3_aa: CASSGWGNTEAFF

v_call: TRBV4-2
d_call: TRBD1
clone_size: NA
j_call: TRBJ1-3
cdr3_nt: TGTGCCAGCAGCCAAGACAGGGGGTCTGGAAACACCATATATTTT
cdr3_aa: CASSQDRGSGNTIYF

v_call: TRBV5-1
d_call: TRBD1
clone_size: NA
j_call: TRBJ1-2
cdr3_nt: TGCGCCAGCAGCTTGGGGACAGGGTACTATGGCTACACCTTC
cdr3_aa: CASSLGTGYYGYTF

v_call: TRBV29-1
d_call: NA
clone_size: NA
j_call: TRBJ2-2
cdr3_nt: TGCAGCGTCAATCAGGGGCGGGCCGGGGAGCTGTTTTTT
cdr3_aa: CSVNQGRAGELFF

v_call: TRBV11-2
d_call: NA
clone_size: NA
j_call: TRBJ2-7
cdr3_nt: TGTGCCAGCAGCTTTCCATCCCCAAGGGTCAGATTGTCGTACGAGCAGTACTTC
cdr3_aa: CASSFPSPRVRLSYEQYF

v_call: TRBV4-3
d_call: NA
clone_size: NA
j_call: TRBJ1-4
cdr3_nt: TGCGCCAGCAGCCATCGGGGATATAATGAAAAACTGTTTTTT
cdr3_aa: CASSHRGYNEKLFF

v_call: TRBV4-3
d_call: NA
clone_size: NA
j_call: TRBJ2-2
cdr3_nt: TGCGCCAGCAGCCAAGATCAGGGGAACACCGGGGAGCTGTTTTTT
cdr3_aa: CASSQDQGNTGELFF

v_call: TRBV18
d_call: TRBD1
clone_size: NA
j_call: TRBJ2-2
cdr3_nt: TGTGCCAGCTCACCAGGGGACAGGGGGCGTGCGAACACCGGGGAGCTGTTTTTT
cdr3_aa: CASSPGDRGRANTGELFF

v_call: TRBV2
d_call: NA
clone_size: NA
j_call: TRBJ2-2
cdr3_nt: TGTGCCAGCAGTCAGGAGAGGGGCAACACCGGGGAGCTGTTTTTT
cdr3_aa: CASSQERGNTGELFF